Listed below are T cell receptor beta chains from one sample, sequenced in a study of follicular helper T cells after annual influenza vaccination. Generated by immunoSEQ multiplex PCR, the TCRdb table keeps only in-frame clones and is missing some. The table has 10,000 or so clones, 81% seen once; the top ten hold 0.8% to 0.95%. This specimen consisted of CXCR5- memory CD4+ T cells sorted from blood, obtained on the day of influenza vaccination. The receptors derive from an adult who received the influenza vaccine. CDR3s include the opening cysteine and the closing phenylalanine or tryptophan. A D gene is named only where the DNA matches it firmly.

d_call	v_call	j_call	cdr3_aa
-	TRBV7-2	TRBJ2-5	CASSPRLLRTGFETQYF
-	TRBV10-3	TRBJ2-1	CAISGSGNEQFF
-	TRBV25-1	TRBJ2-2	CASSAHNTGELFF
-	TRBV5-5	TRBJ2-3	CASSVRPEGTDTQYF
TRBD1	TRBV5-6	TRBJ1-1	CASSYQGAVNTEAFF
-	TRBV7-2	TRBJ1-1	CASSLSQAVNTEAFF
-	TRBV18	TRBJ1-1	CASSPPKTGNTEAFF
-	TRBV10-2	TRBJ1-1	CASKEGGSNTEAFF
TRBD1	TRBV4-2	TRBJ1-3	CASSRGTGGNTIYF
TRBD1	TRBV30	TRBJ1-4	CAWSTPDGTGANEKLFF
-	TRBV11-3	TRBJ2-3	CASSLAAGTDTQYF
-	TRBV7-8	TRBJ2-5	CASSLARETQYF
TRBD1	TRBV28	TRBJ1-2	CASSPGQRSNYGYTF
-	TRBV6-1	TRBJ2-7	CASSEALGNEQYF
TRBD1	TRBV16	TRBJ1-1	CASSQARGANTEAFF
TRBD2	TRBV5-4	TRBJ2-1	CASSLAGLAPSYNEQFF
-	TRBV6-1	TRBJ1-2	CASSEASAGGYGYTF
-	TRBV28	TRBJ1-1	CASSFWNPMNTEAFF
-	TRBV5-1	TRBJ1-2	CASSFQQNYGYTF
-	TRBV6-1	TRBJ2-5	CASSDRPNQETQYF